The 20 T cell receptor beta chains in this list originate from one sample, sequenced in a study of blood T cell repertoires in COVID-19. TCRdb's copy holds only in-frame clones and misses some; the assay was immunoSEQ multiplex PCR. The table lists around 250,000 clones, about 82% of them singletons, with about 12% in the top ten. Material: peripheral blood. Receptors were obtained from an older man with acute or convalescent COVID-19.

The CDR3 reads CASSIGETGGNQPQHF. DNA of the CDR3: TGTGCCAGTAGTATCGGGGAGACAGGGGGCAATCAGCCCCAGCATTTT. This chain links TRBV19 with TRBJ1-5; the match to TRBD1 covers 8 bases. This CDR3 is built from 16 residues. CDR1 LNHDA and CDR2 SQIVND come from the germline V gene (reference sequence). Trimming removed 3 bases from V and 2 bases from J; junction bases left unmatched: 6. Full variable domain (missing parts from reference TRBV19 and TRBJ1-5): DGGITQSPKYLFRKEGQNVTLSCEQNLNHDAMYWYRQDPGQGLRLIYYSQIVNDFQKGDIAEGYSVSREKKESFPLTVTSAQKNPTAFYLCASSIGETGGNQPQHFGDGTRLSIL.

This clone showed up just once. This rearrangement joins TRBV6-1 to TRBJ1-5; D gene uncertain. Trimming stripped 2 bases from V and 6 bases from J, with 8 bases between. Germline V gene sequence: CDR1 MNHNS, CDR2 SASEGT. This CDR3 is 13 amino acids long. CDR3 sequence: CASSERGGQPQHF. In DNA, the CDR3 is TGTGCCAGCAGTGAAAGAGGAGGTCAGCCCCAGCATTTT.

This sequence joins TRBV21-1 and TRBJ2-5; TRBD2 was called by the table and not checked on the DNA. TRBV21-1 corresponds to a pseudogene. The CDR3 runs 15 residues. CDR3 sequence reads: CASSKVTARGETQYF. In DNA, the CDR3 is TGTGCCAGCAGCAAGGTGACGGCCCGCGGGGAGACCCAGTACTTC.

The V gene is TRBV4-2, the J gene TRBJ1-4; 11 nucleotides line up with TRBD1. The V gene's germline CDR1 is LGHNA and CDR2 YNFKEQ. V was pared by 1 base and J by 4 bases, with 11 bases of the junction left unmatched. The CDR3 consists of 19 residues. The DNA of the CDR3 is TGTGCCAGCAGCCAAGTCTCTCCGGGACAGGGGGGTTTTAATGAAAAACTGTTTTTT. The encoded protein is CASSQVSPGQGGFNEKLFF.

The gene calls are TRBV6-5 and TRBJ1-5, with TRBD1 as a possible D gene (6 bases). Trimming shortened V by 5 bases and J by 6 bases, and 17 bases separated the two germline ends. Germline values: CDR1 MNHEY, CDR2 SVGAGI. The CDR3 covers 15 residues. The CDR3 nucleotides are TGTGCCAGCAGTCCGCCCCAGGGGAGGGGTCAGCCCCAGCATTTT. The encoded protein is CASSPPQGRGQPQHF.

V is TRBV7-9 and J is TRBJ2-7; 13 bases fit TRBD2. CDR1 and CDR2 from the germline V gene are SEHNR and FQNEAQ (reference sequence). This CDR3 is built from 15 residues. The ends lost 5 bases at V and 3 bases at J; junction bases unmatched: 4. CDR3 sequence (DNA): TGTGCCAGCAGCAACCGGACTAGCGGGAGCTACGAGCAGTACTTC. Encoded protein: CASSNRTSGSYEQYF.

The chain carries TRBV14 and TRBJ2-2; 9 bases line up with TRBD1. This CDR3 is built from 13 residues. V was clipped by 4 bases and J by 8 bases; unmatched bases: 2. CDR1 is SGHDN and CDR2 is FVKESK in the germline V gene. The CDR3 is CASSRDRAGELFF. The CDR3 bases are TGTGCCAGCAGCCGGGACAGGGCAGGGGAGCTGTTTTTT.

The rearrangement uses TRBV14 and TRBJ2-2; TRBD1 matches 7 bases. The CDR3 is made up of 17 amino acids. CDR1 and CDR2 (germline): SGHDN, FVKESK. V lost 1 base to trimming and J lost 6 bases; unmatched junction nucleotides: 11. The CDR3 DNA is TGTGCCAGCAGCCAAGTTATAAACAGGGGATTGGCCGGGGAGCTGTTTTTT. Translating gives CASSQVINRGLAGELFF.

The genes are TRBV5-4 and TRBJ1-1; D gene ambiguous. This CDR3 is built from 15 residues. V was pared by 5 bases and J by 7 bases, with 21 bases between. CDR1 is SGHNT and CDR2 is YYREEE in the germline V gene (reference sequence). CDR3 region: CASSRLTVSGNEAFF. The CDR3 DNA follows: TGTGCCAGCAGTCGTCTTACAGTGTCGGGAAATGAAGCTTTCTTT.

V is TRBV2 and J is TRBJ2-5; possible D gene TRBD2, 7 bases. The V end lost 3 bases, the J end lost 9 bases, and 20 bases lay between the germline ends. CDR3 length equals 15 residues. The V gene's germline CDR1 is SNHLY and CDR2 FYNNEI. The CDR3 DNA follows: TGTGCCAGCAGTGAGGCGCGGGGGCCACTCGAGGCCCAGTACTTC. Protein sequence: CASSEARGPLEAQYF.

The chain combines TRBV6-2 or TRBV6-3 with TRBJ2-2; weak D call: TRBD2 (7 bases). This CDR3 has 19 amino acids. Germline CDR1 and CDR2: MNHEY and SVGEGT. Trimming took 5 bases from V and 4 from J, leaving 26 bases between them. The DNA for the CDR3 is TGTGCCAGCAGTCCCTTCTTCAGCTCACAGGGAGGGTCCACCGGGGAGCTGTTTTTT. Translation: CASSPFFSSQGGSTGELFF.

The chain couples TRBV7-2 to TRBJ2-1; possible D gene TRBD1, 5 bases. In germline, CDR1 is SGHTA, CDR2 FQGNSA. The CDR3 is 13 amino acids. Trimming took off 3 bases at V and 9 bases at J, with 12 bases between the two ends. The CDR3 coding sequence is TGTGCCAGCAGCTTGATCAGGGAAGGTGAGCAGTTCTTC. It encodes CASSLIREGEQFF.

This chain joins TRBV29-1 and TRBJ1-2, with TRBD1 matching 7 bases. CDR3 length: 14 residues. Per germline, CDR1 SQVTM and CDR2 ANQGSEA. Unmatched junction bases numbered 9, after V lost 1 base and J lost 7 bases. Here the CDR3 DNA reads TGCAGCGTTGAAGGGCCAGGGGGTTATAGTGGCTACACCTTC. Protein product: CSVEGPGGYSGYTF.

J is TRBJ1-2 and V is TRBV28, with D maybe TRBD1 (5 bases). This CDR3 has 14 residues. Germline lookup yields CDR1 MDHEN and CDR2 SYDVKM. V lost 2 bases, J lost 4 bases, and 11 bases lay in between. DNA of the CDR3: TGTGCCAGCAGTTTACCGGGGGTAGGCTATGGCTACACCTTC. It codes for CASSLPGVGYGYTF.

In DNA form, the CDR3 reads TGTGCCAGCAGCTTCGATGCAGCCGGGGAGCTGTTTTTT. This translates into CASSFDAAGELFF. V is TRBV11-2 and J is TRBJ2-2; D remains unclear. Between the trimmed V and J ends, which lost 3 bases and 6 bases, there was a span of 8 bases. Germline values: CDR1 SGHAT, CDR2 FQNNGV. The CDR3 is 13 amino acids.

The rearrangement joins TRBV18 to TRBJ1-1, with no clear D. Germline CDR1 reads KGHSH; CDR2 reads LQKENI. This CDR3 has 15 residues. V was shortened by 0 bases and J by 4 bases, with 12 bases between the two germline ends. The CDR3 DNA follows: TGTGCCAGCTCACCACCGAATGGTCGGGGCACTGAAGCTTTCTTT. This encodes CASSPPNGRGTEAFF. Complete variable domain (other parts from reference TRBV18 and TRBJ1-1): NAGVMQNPRHLVRRRGQEARLRCSPMKGHSHVYWYRQLPEEGLKFMVYLQKENIIDESGMPKERFSAEFPKEGPSILRIQQVVRGDSAAYFCASSPPNGRGTEAFFGQGTRLTVV.

The genes are TRBV5-1 and TRBJ1-6; D is unclear. V was cut by 4 bases and J by 4 bases, with 15 bases left in between. CDR1 SGHRS and CDR2 YFSETQ come from the germline V gene. The CDR3 spans 16 residues. DNA of the CDR3: TGCGCCAGCAGCCCCGGAGCGGCAGAGTATAATTCACCCCTCCACTTT. Its protein is CASSPGAAEYNSPLHF.

The CDR3 region has the DNA TGTGCCAGCAGCCTGACCTCAGGGGCGCCGAGGGGCACCTTC. Protein: CASSLTSGAPRGTF. This chain links TRBV3-1 (or the pseudogene TRBV3-2) with TRBJ1-2; D is perhaps TRBD1 (6 bases). Germline CDR1 and CDR2: LGHDT and YNNKEL (reference sequence). This CDR3 region has 14 residues. The V and J ends lost 4 bases and 13 bases respectively, with 22 bases between them.

The V and J genes are TRBV6-5 and TRBJ1-1, with D unclear. Germline CDR1 reads MNHEY; CDR2 reads SVGAGI. The CDR3 is 13 amino acids. V gave up 4 bases and J gave up 4 bases, with 10 bases separating them. The CDR3 sequence is CASSFSERTEAFF. The CDR3 DNA reads as TGTGCCAGCAGTTTTTCCGAGCGCACTGAAGCTTTCTTT.

This clone was counted between two and nine times. This chain uses TRBV4-1 with TRBJ1-5; tentatively, D is TRBD1 (5 bases). CDR1 and CDR2 (germline): MGHRA, YSYEKL. The CDR3 sequence is 16 residues long. V dropped 4 bases and J dropped 2 bases, with 15 bases sitting between them. CDR3 sequence (DNA): TGCGCCAGCAGCCCGATAGGAGGGGTGGGCAATCAGCCCCAGCATTTT. It yields the protein CASSPIGGVGNQPQHF.